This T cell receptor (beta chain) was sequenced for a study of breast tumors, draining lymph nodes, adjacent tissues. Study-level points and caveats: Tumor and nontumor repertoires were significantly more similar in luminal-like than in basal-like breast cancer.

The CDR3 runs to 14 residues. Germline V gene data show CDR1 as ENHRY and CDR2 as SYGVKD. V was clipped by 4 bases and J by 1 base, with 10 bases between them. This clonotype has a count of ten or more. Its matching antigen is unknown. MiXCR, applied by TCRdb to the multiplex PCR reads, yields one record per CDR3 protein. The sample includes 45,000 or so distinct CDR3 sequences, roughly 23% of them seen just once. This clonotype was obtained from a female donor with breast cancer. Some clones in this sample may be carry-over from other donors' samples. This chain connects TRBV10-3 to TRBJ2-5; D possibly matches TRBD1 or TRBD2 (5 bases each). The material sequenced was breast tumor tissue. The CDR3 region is CAISVSGPQETQYF. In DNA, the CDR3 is TGTGCCATCAGTGTATCGGGACCCCAAGAGACCCAGTACTTC.